The rows below give T cell receptor beta chains drawn from one sample of a study of cytomegalovirus exposure and HLA in healthy donors. The data were produced by immunoSEQ multiplex PCR, yet TCRdb's version contains in-frame clones alone and is incomplete. Of more than 100,000 clones listed, over 70% are singletons. Sequencing was carried out using PBMCs. The receptor source for this set is a female donor in good health and CMV-seropositive. Both conserved end residues are part of each CDR3. The order of the fields is CDR3 protein, CDR3 DNA, clone size, V gene, J gene, D gene. The D gene is left open where the match is weak. Size tells how often a clone was seen (once, few, many) or the class of an expanded clone, and some rows leave it out.

cdr3_aa: CASSPGTSGGRELFF
cdr3_nt: TGCGCCAGCAGCCCCGGGACTAGCGGGGGGAGGGAGCTGTTTTTT
clone_size: NA
v_call: TRBV4-3
j_call: TRBJ2-2
d_call: TRBD2

cdr3_aa: CATERGGNTEAFF
cdr3_nt: TGTGCCACCGAACGAGGGGGCAACACTGAAGCTTTCTTT
clone_size: once
v_call: TRBV6-1
j_call: TRBJ1-1
d_call: TRBD1

cdr3_aa: CASSLGRGRAGELFF
cdr3_nt: TGTGCCAGCAGCTTGGGCAGGGGGCGCGCCGGGGAGCTGTTTTTT
clone_size: NA
v_call: TRBV11-2
j_call: TRBJ2-2
d_call: TRBD1

cdr3_aa: CAIKQGVYNEQFF
cdr3_nt: TGTGCCATCAAACAGGGAGTTTACAATGAGCAGTTCTTC
clone_size: few
v_call: TRBV10-3
j_call: TRBJ2-1
d_call: NA

cdr3_aa: CASSFYSDTQYF
cdr3_nt: TGTGCCAGCAGCTTTTATTCAGATACGCAGTATTTT
clone_size: NA
v_call: TRBV11-2
j_call: TRBJ2-3
d_call: NA

cdr3_aa: CASSFSEAPSTDTQYF
cdr3_nt: TGTGCCAGCAGCTTCAGCGAGGCACCTAGCACAGATACGCAGTATTTT
clone_size: NA
v_call: TRBV7-9
j_call: TRBJ2-3
d_call: NA

cdr3_aa: CASSKGPRGTEAFF
cdr3_nt: TGTGCCAGTAGTAAAGGCCCCCGAGGCACTGAAGCTTTCTTT
clone_size: NA
v_call: TRBV19
j_call: TRBJ1-1
d_call: NA

cdr3_aa: CASSHQDRTTNEKLFF
cdr3_nt: TGTGCCAGCTCACACCAGGACAGGACAACTAATGAAAAACTGTTTTTT
clone_size: NA
v_call: TRBV18
j_call: TRBJ1-4
d_call: TRBD1

cdr3_aa: CASSSTTSLTGYTF
cdr3_nt: TGTGCCAGCAGCTCGACAACCTCGCTTACTGGCTACACCTTC
clone_size: NA
v_call: TRBV11-2
j_call: TRBJ1-2
d_call: NA

cdr3_aa: CASSETENSPLHF
cdr3_nt: TGTGCCAGCAGTGAGACAGAAAATTCACCCCTCCACTTT
clone_size: NA
v_call: TRBV25-1
j_call: TRBJ1-6
d_call: NA

cdr3_aa: CASSFQQGDDQPQHF
cdr3_nt: TGTGCCAGCAGTTTCCAGCAGGGGGATGATCAGCCCCAGCATTTT
clone_size: NA
v_call: TRBV28
j_call: TRBJ1-5
d_call: TRBD1

cdr3_aa: CASSVATMGTAGNTIYF
cdr3_nt: TGTGCCAGCAGCGTAGCTACAATGGGGACTGCCGGAAACACCATATATTTT
clone_size: once
v_call: TRBV9
j_call: TRBJ1-3
d_call: NA

cdr3_aa: CASTDGAAYGYTF
cdr3_nt: TGTGCCAGCACCGACGGAGCAGCCTATGGCTACACCTTC
clone_size: NA
v_call: TRBV11-2
j_call: TRBJ1-2
d_call: NA

cdr3_aa: CAWSAGGDQPQHF
cdr3_nt: TGTGCCTGGAGTGCAGGGGGCGACCAGCCCCAGCATTTT
clone_size: NA
v_call: TRBV30
j_call: TRBJ1-5
d_call: TRBD1

cdr3_aa: CASSLGPSGGPDTQYF
cdr3_nt: TGTGCCAGCAGCTTGGGTCCTAGCGGGGGGCCAGATACGCAGTATTTT
clone_size: NA
v_call: TRBV5-4
j_call: TRBJ2-3
d_call: TRBD2

cdr3_aa: CASSVLAGGHYNEQFF
cdr3_nt: TGTGCCAGCAGTGTACTAGCGGGGGGCCACTACAATGAGCAGTTCTTC
clone_size: NA
v_call: TRBV6-1
j_call: TRBJ2-1
d_call: TRBD2

cdr3_aa: CASSSQQGFYTEAFF
cdr3_nt: TGTGCCAGCAGCTCGCAACAGGGGTTTTACACTGAAGCTTTCTTT
clone_size: once
v_call: TRBV5-6
j_call: TRBJ1-1
d_call: TRBD1

cdr3_aa: CASSPWTGTGAGANVLTF
cdr3_nt: TGTGCCAGTAGTCCATGGACCGGGACAGGGGCGGGGGCCAACGTCCTGACTTTC
clone_size: NA
v_call: TRBV19
j_call: TRBJ2-6
d_call: TRBD1

cdr3_aa: CASSLTAPRSYEQYF
cdr3_nt: TGTGCCAGCAGTTTAACGGCACCTAGGTCCTACGAGCAGTACTTC
clone_size: NA
v_call: TRBV27
j_call: TRBJ2-7
d_call: NA

cdr3_aa: CASSDRSGSPLHF
cdr3_nt: TGTGCCAGCTCAGACCGGTCGGGATCACCCCTCCACTTT
clone_size: once
v_call: TRBV25-1
j_call: TRBJ1-6
d_call: NA

cdr3_aa: CASRFRDREGSPLHF
cdr3_nt: TGTGCCAGCAGATTCCGGGACAGGGAGGGATCACCCCTCCACTTT
clone_size: NA
v_call: TRBV2
j_call: TRBJ1-6
d_call: TRBD1

cdr3_aa: CASSQGPPRGLNGYTF
cdr3_nt: TGCGCCAGCAGCCAAGGACCGCCAAGGGGGTTAAATGGCTACACCTTC
clone_size: NA
v_call: TRBV4-1
j_call: TRBJ1-2
d_call: NA

cdr3_aa: CASSQDPDVGEQYF
cdr3_nt: TGTGCCAGCAGCCAAGACCCAGACGTGGGCGAGCAGTACTTC
clone_size: NA
v_call: TRBV4-2
j_call: TRBJ2-7
d_call: NA

cdr3_aa: CASSGLSPTGKLFF
cdr3_nt: TGTGCCAGCAGTGGGTTATCCCCGACAGGCAAACTGTTTTTT
clone_size: NA
v_call: TRBV25-1
j_call: TRBJ1-4
d_call: NA

cdr3_aa: CASSRTGRDGYTF
cdr3_nt: TGTGCCAGCAGTCGCACAGGGCGGGATGGCTACACCTTC
clone_size: NA
v_call: TRBV5-4
j_call: TRBJ1-2
d_call: NA

cdr3_aa: CASSQSPYQPQHF
cdr3_nt: TGTGCCAGCAGCCAAAGCCCGTATCAGCCCCAGCATTTT
clone_size: NA
v_call: TRBV4-2
j_call: TRBJ1-5
d_call: NA

cdr3_aa: CASSQGQMNTEAFF
cdr3_nt: TGCGCCAGCAGTCAGGGACAGATGAACACTGAAGCTTTCTTT
clone_size: few
v_call: TRBV4-1
j_call: TRBJ1-1
d_call: TRBD1

cdr3_aa: CASSQGTGLNTGELFF
cdr3_nt: TGCGCCAGCAGCCAAGGAACAGGGCTGAACACCGGGGAGCTGTTTTTT
clone_size: NA
v_call: TRBV4-3
j_call: TRBJ2-2
d_call: NA

cdr3_aa: CASSWDSHSNQPQHF
cdr3_nt: TGTGCCAGCAGCTGGGACAGTCATAGCAATCAGCCCCAGCATTTT
clone_size: NA
v_call: TRBV7-8
j_call: TRBJ1-5
d_call: TRBD1

cdr3_aa: CASNAGQGDTGELFF
cdr3_nt: TGCGCCAGCAACGCTGGACAGGGAGACACCGGGGAGCTGTTTTTT
clone_size: NA
v_call: TRBV23-1
j_call: TRBJ2-2
d_call: TRBD1

cdr3_aa: CASGSLSGFTEAFF
cdr3_nt: TGTGCCAGCGGTTCCTTATCGGGGTTCACTGAAGCTTTCTTT
clone_size: NA
v_call: TRBV2
j_call: TRBJ1-1
d_call: NA

cdr3_aa: CASKRRDSLNTEAFF
cdr3_nt: TGTGCCAGCAAGCGTAGGGACAGCTTGAACACTGAAGCTTTCTTT
clone_size: NA
v_call: TRBV6-1
j_call: TRBJ1-1
d_call: TRBD1

cdr3_aa: CASRGQGAHQPQHF
cdr3_nt: TGTGCCAGCAGGGGACAGGGGGCCCATCAGCCCCAGCATTTT
clone_size: NA
v_call: TRBV6-5
j_call: TRBJ1-5
d_call: TRBD1

cdr3_aa: CASSLGEGWGTEAFF
cdr3_nt: TGTGCCAGCAGCTTAGGTGAGGGCTGGGGCACTGAAGCTTTCTTT
clone_size: NA
v_call: TRBV7-8
j_call: TRBJ1-1
d_call: NA

cdr3_aa: CASSPWTGDETQYF
cdr3_nt: TGTGCCAGCTCACCTTGGACAGGGGATGAGACCCAGTACTTC
clone_size: NA
v_call: TRBV18
j_call: TRBJ2-5
d_call: TRBD1

cdr3_aa: CAWSVGRGTQYF
cdr3_nt: TGTGCCTGGAGTGTAGGGCGGGGGACCCAGTACTTC
clone_size: NA
v_call: TRBV30
j_call: TRBJ2-5
d_call: NA